This T cell receptor beta chain was observed in a study of blood T cell repertoires in COVID-19 (TCRdb year 2020). The study in broad terms: Samples covering the acute and convalescent phases of COVID-19 were provided by collaborators in the United States, Italy and Spain. The material from the prospective study consisted of cDNA or gDNA derived from T cells, B-cell-depleted T cells, or PBMCs. The dataset comprised deeply sampled blood TCRbeta repertoires from subjects exposed to, actively infected with, or recovered from COVID-19. The repertoires were released in a freely available public database meant as a resource for research on the immune response to SARS-CoV-2. Samples were obtained from the ongoing ImmuneRACE study (first 160 participants) and from 1,254 subjects provided by 6 global collaborators. A de-identified subject ID, COVID-19 status, age in years and sex were almost always included in the sample metadata. Where available, HLA class I and class II types were taken from metadata supplied by the sample provider and were not determined by assay-based typing. What the authors observed across the whole study: The amount of clinical and demographic metadata varied by source and participant and was provided uncurated.

CDR1 MGHRA and CDR2 YSYEKL are derived from the germline V gene. The CDR3 runs 15 amino acids, cysteine and phenylalanine included. Just CDR3 DNA is preserved here, 45 bases in frame from base 1. V loses 2 bases, J loses 0 bases, and the germline ends lie 10 bases apart. TCRbeta CDR3 regions were amplified from genomic DNA using the immunoSEQ Assay, a bias-controlled multiplex PCR. The original pipeline was this. Within the assay, amplification of reference gene primers was used to estimate how many nucleated cells each sample contained. To quantify the absolute abundance of each unique TCRbeta CDR3 rearrangement, sequence reads were collapsed and filtered. For each sample, productive Simpson clonality was calculated as the square root of Simpson's diversity index over productive rearrangements. TCRdb re-hosts the immuneACCESS table, in-frame sequences only. Its copies lack some clones; in the studies checked, an unresolved V gene accounts for under half of them, and the cause for the rest is not known. For V, J and clone size, that table is used; D and trimming come from the DNA. A total of 300,000 to 350,000 clones appear in this sample, roughly 90% of them only once. Of the sample, roughly 2.9% is held by the ten largest clones.

At one collaborating source in Seattle, patients were enrolled during active infection and were followed longitudinally through the course of disease. Whole blood was collected in K2EDTA tubes by collaborating institutions according to the institutions' own protocols. For TCRbeta analysis, collaborators shipped samples as frozen whole blood, isolated PBMCs, or DNA extracted from either of those sample types. As concerns this clone: What antigen it recognizes has not been identified. Base qualities are not recorded, but no much larger clone differs from it by a single base.

This chain is built from TRBV4-1 and TRBJ1-1, with TRBD1 tentatively as D gene (6 bases match). The sample comprised peripheral blood. This TCR derives from a woman under 40 with COVID-19, enrolled during active disease. At the DNA level, the sequence is TGCGCCAGCAGCCAAACAGGGAACATGAACACTGAAGCTTTCTTT. Its protein product is CASSQTGNMNTEAFF.